The rows below give T cell receptor beta chains drawn from one sample of a study of blood T cell repertoires in COVID-19. Sequenced by immunoSEQ multiplex PCR; TCRdb stores in-frame clones only, minus some. Here the sample spans fewer than 250,000 clones, roughly 81% being singletons. Sequences were obtained from peripheral blood. These receptors all stem from a woman in her 70s with active or convalescent COVID-19. Both conserved end residues are part of each CDR3. A D gene is named only where the DNA matches it firmly. Size is omitted from some rows. Given values are once, few, many or a class for expanded clones.

j_call d_call v_call clone_size cdr3_nt cdr3_aa
TRBJ2-4 NA TRBV27 NA TGTGCCAGCAGCCACGCGGAAAACATTCAGTACTTC CASSHAENIQYF
TRBJ2-7 NA TRBV21-1 NA TGTGCCAGCAGCGCCCAGGGGACAGGGGCCTACGAGCAGTACTTC CASSAQGTGAYEQYF
TRBJ2-1 TRBD2 TRBV20-1 NA TGCAGTGCTACACTAGCGGGAGAGCAGTTCTTC CSATLAGEQFF
TRBJ2-2 TRBD2 TRBV19 NA TGTGCCAGTAGTGCTCCTCCGGGACTAGCGGGGCACACCGGGGAGCTGTTTTTT CASSAPPGLAGHTGELFF
TRBJ1-3 NA TRBV7-9 NA TGTGCCAGCAGCTTAGCTGTCGGGGGCTCTGGAAACACCATATATTTT CASSLAVGGSGNTIYF
TRBJ2-1 TRBD2 TRBV14 NA TGTGCCAGCAGCCAAGCAACCACGGGACTAGCGTTTTACAATGAGCAGTTCTTC CASSQATTGLAFYNEQFF
TRBJ2-1 TRBD2 TRBV7-9 many TGTGCCAGCAGTTTTAGCGGGAGTAGGTACAATGAGCAGTTCTTC CASSFSGSRYNEQFF
TRBJ2-7 NA TRBV27 NA TGTGCCAGCAGCCGGGGGATCTCCTACGAGCAGTACTTC CASSRGISYEQYF
TRBJ2-7 NA TRBV30 NA TGTGCCTGGAGTGGCAACACAGGGTCCGAGCAGTACTTC CAWSGNTGSEQYF
TRBJ2-1 TRBD2 TRBV19 NA TGTGCCAGTAGTAAACGGACTAGCGGGCCCCCCGACTCCTACAATGAGCAGTTCTTC CASSKRTSGPPDSYNEQFF
TRBJ1-4 TRBD1 TRBV28 NA TGTGCCAGCAGCACCCCGGGACAGGGGTTAGCTAATGAAAAACTGTTTTTT CASSTPGQGLANEKLFF
TRBJ1-2 TRBD1 TRBV5-4 NA TGTGCCAGCAGCGCAATTCGGGACAGGGTCTATGGCTACACCTTC CASSAIRDRVYGYTF
TRBJ1-4 TRBD1 TRBV5-4 NA TGTGCCAGCAGCTCAGGGACAGGGGGAGGTGAAAAACTGTTTTTT CASSSGTGGGEKLFF
TRBJ1-2 TRBD1 TRBV7-9 NA TGTGCCAGCACTCCAACCCCGGGACAGGGAGGCTATGGCTACACCTTC CASTPTPGQGGYGYTF
TRBJ2-1 NA TRBV4-1 once TGCGCCAGCAGCCCGCCGCCGACTAGACAAATCTACAATGAGCAGTTCTTC CASSPPPTRQIYNEQFF
TRBJ2-3 NA TRBV11-2 NA TGTGCCAGCAGCTTAATCGGGCGGGGCACAGATACGCAGTATTTT CASSLIGRGTDTQYF
TRBJ2-1 TRBD2 TRBV9 once TGTGCCAGCAGCATGGGACTAGCGGGAGTAAATGAGCAGTTCTTC CASSMGLAGVNEQFF
TRBJ1-1 NA TRBV5-6 NA TGTGCCAGCAGCTTATGGAACCGGGGGAACACTGAAGCTTTCTTT CASSLWNRGNTEAFF
TRBJ2-1 NA TRBV29-1 NA TGCAGCGTTGAATCGAGGACACCTAATAATGAGCAGTTCTTC CSVESRTPNNEQFF
TRBJ2-3 NA TRBV7-9 once TGTGCCAGCAGCTTATTTCCGGTAGGCACAGATACGCAGTATTTT CASSLFPVGTDTQYF
TRBJ1-2 NA TRBV2 NA TGTGCCAGCAGTGAAGTGGACAGTCGCGGTGGCTACACCTTC CASSEVDSRGGYTF
TRBJ2-7 NA TRBV5-1 NA TGCGCCAGCAGCCATGGACAGACCTACGAGCAGTACTTC CASSHGQTYEQYF
TRBJ2-7 NA TRBV5-1 NA TGCGCCAGCAGCCCGGCCGGGTTTCAGAATGTGGAGCAGTACTTC CASSPAGFQNVEQYF
TRBJ2-6 TRBD1 TRBV27 NA TGTGCCAGCACAGTACAGGGGGCGTCTGGGGCCAACGTCCTGACTTTC CASTVQGASGANVLTF
TRBJ2-2 TRBD2 TRBV24-1 NA TGTGCCACCAGTGATTCGACTAGCGGGAGGGCCACCGGGGAGCTGTTTTTT CATSDSTSGRATGELFF
TRBJ2-3 NA TRBV28 NA TGTGCCAGCAGCCTTACAGATACGCAGTATTTT CASSLTDTQYF
TRBJ1-1 NA TRBV27 NA TGTGCCAGCAGTTCGCAGGGGAACACTGAAGCTTTCTTT CASSSQGNTEAFF
TRBJ2-3 TRBD2 TRBV3-1/TRBV3-2 NA TGTGCCAGCAGCCCCCGACTAGCGGATACGCAGTATTTT CASSPRLADTQYF
TRBJ1-3 TRBD1 TRBV7-2 NA TGTGCCAGCAGCTCCGGACAGGTCTCTGGAAACACCATATATTTT CASSSGQVSGNTIYF
TRBJ2-1 NA TRBV5-1 NA TGCGCCAGCAGCTTGATCCCTCACAATGAGCAGTTCTTC CASSLIPHNEQFF